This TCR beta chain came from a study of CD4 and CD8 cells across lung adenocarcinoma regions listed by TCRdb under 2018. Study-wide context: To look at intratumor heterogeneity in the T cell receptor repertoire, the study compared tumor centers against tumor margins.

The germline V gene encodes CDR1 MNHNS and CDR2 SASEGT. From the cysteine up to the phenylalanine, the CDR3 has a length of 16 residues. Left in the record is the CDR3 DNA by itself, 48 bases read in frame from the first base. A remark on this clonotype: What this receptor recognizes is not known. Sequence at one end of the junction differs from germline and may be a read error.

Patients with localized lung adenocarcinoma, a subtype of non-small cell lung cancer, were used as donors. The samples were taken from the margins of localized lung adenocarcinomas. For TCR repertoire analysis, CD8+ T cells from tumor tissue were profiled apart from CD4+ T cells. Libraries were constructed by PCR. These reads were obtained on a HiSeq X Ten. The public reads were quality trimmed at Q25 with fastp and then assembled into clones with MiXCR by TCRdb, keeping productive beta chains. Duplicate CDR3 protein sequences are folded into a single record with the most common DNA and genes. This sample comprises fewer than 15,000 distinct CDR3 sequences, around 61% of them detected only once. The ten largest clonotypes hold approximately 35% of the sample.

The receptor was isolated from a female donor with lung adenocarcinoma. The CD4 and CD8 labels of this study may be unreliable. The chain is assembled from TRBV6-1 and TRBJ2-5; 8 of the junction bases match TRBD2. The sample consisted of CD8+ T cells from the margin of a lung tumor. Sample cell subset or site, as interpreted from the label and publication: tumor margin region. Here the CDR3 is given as CASRGSGDRATETQYF. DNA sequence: TGTGCCAGCAGGGGTAGCGGGGACCGAGCCACAGAGACGCAGTATTTC.